This T cell receptor (beta chain) was retrieved from a study of T cells in Graves' hyperthyroidism and ophthalmopathy. Study results and limitations: Through a model of 13 V-J features, ophthalmopathy was separated from stable hyperthyroidism. Most expanded thyroid clonotypes above 0.001 also appeared in blood.

TCR beta CDR3 regions were amplified from RNA. With the HTBI primer set, the TCR CDR3 went through a first round of RT-PCR. TCRdb reprocessed the multiplex PCR reads via MiXCR and lists one record per CDR3 protein. The sample lists over 700,000 distinct CDR3 sequences, 35% to 40% occurring once. V lost 6 bases and J lost 3, with 17 bases in between. CDR3 size: 15 residues. Germline-derived CDR1 and CDR2 are MNHEY and SVGAGI. Details on this clonotype: Its target is unknown.

Criteria for exclusion of patients were uncontrolled infection, other autoimmune disease, pregnancy or lactation. The receptor comes from a man between 18 and 35 years old with Graves' hyperthyroidism. J is TRBJ1-1 and V is TRBV6-5; a possible D gene is TRBD1 (5 bases). The sequenced sample was blood. CDR3 DNA: TGTGCCAGCAGAAACACGGGCGGAGGGGACACTGAAGCTTTCTTT. Translated: CASRNTGGGDTEAFF.